This T cell receptor (beta chain) was obtained from a study of T cells in Graves' hyperthyroidism and ophthalmopathy. Notes on the study in general: Most thyroid clonotypes expanded above 0.001 were also detected in blood.

A few counts support this clonotype. The antigen is unknown. Investigators excluded patients with uncontrolled infection, other autoimmune disease, pregnancy or lactation. V was shortened by 6 bases and J by 6 bases, with 14 bases between the two germline ends. Per the germline V gene, CDR1 is MDHEN and CDR2 is SYDVKM. This CDR3 region has 13 residues. The CDR3 regions of TCR beta were amplified from RNA transcripts. HTBI primers were the set used in a first-round RT-PCR of the TCR CDR3. TCRdb used MiXCR to reprocess the multiplex PCR reads, holding one entry per CDR3 protein. The sample consists of around 720,000 distinct CDR3 sequences, around a third of them appearing once.

The TCR originated in a woman between 40 and 50 years old with Graves' hyperthyroidism. The chain recombines TRBV28 with TRBJ1-1; possibly TRBD1 for D (5 bases). Input material: blood. CDR3 in amino acids: CASRNAGLAEAFF. DNA for the CDR3: TGTGCCAGCAGGAACGCAGGGTTGGCTGAAGCTTTCTTT.